The clone carrying this T cell receptor beta chain has just a few counts. The antigen is undetermined. There are 14 residues in the CDR3. Looked up from germline, CDR1 is SGHTA and CDR2 is FQGNSA. V gave up 2 bases and J gave up 2 bases, with 9 bases separating them. A TCRbeta library incorporating unique molecular identifiers was prepared. Each CDR3 protein is one row after TCRdb ran MiXCR on the PCR reads. This table holds 450,000 to 600,000 distinct CDR3 sequences, about 11% found once. This specimen belongs to a study of T-cell reconstitution after alpha-beta-depleted transplantation in children. Notes on the study in general: T-cell counts and diversity at one year post-transplant came mainly from newly produced T cells. After transplant, at about two months, alpha-beta T cells were reportedly derived from several hundred expanded graft clones. Some patients' high day-60 TCRbeta diversity was traced to surviving recipient T cells and thymic progenitors.

The chain carries TRBV7-2 and TRBJ1-2; no clear D gene. The origin of this receptor is a child younger than 10 with inherited bone marrow failure, due to receive a stem cell transplant. The specimen was PBMCs, collected before TCRalphabeta/CD19-depleted stem cell transplant. CDR3 sequence reads: CASSLTTENYGYTF. CDR3 nucleotides: TGTGCCAGCAGCTTAACGACGGAGAACTATGGCTACACCTTC.